The 9 T cell receptor beta chains below were found in one sample sequenced in a study of blood T cell repertoires in COVID-19. Data came from immunoSEQ multiplex PCR; TCRdb stores just in-frame clones and leaves some out. The sample has about 250,000 clones; 70% to 85% are singletons. The specimen was peripheral blood. The source is a woman of 80 years or more with acute or convalescent COVID-19.

This clone was observed a handful of times. The rearrangement links TRBV27 to TRBJ1-2, with TRBD1 matching 9 bases. J was trimmed by 5 bases and V by 8 bases; bases with no gene match: 12. Germline V lookup: CDR1 MNHEY, CDR2 SMNVEV (reference sequence). This CDR3 contains 15 residues. CDR3 in amino acids: CASGRTGVGRYGYTF. In DNA form, the CDR3 reads TGTGCCAGCGGGCGGACAGGGGTGGGAAGGTATGGCTACACCTTC.

The CDR3 spells CASSESHRDTLLSYEQYF. The CDR3 DNA sequence: TGTGCCAGCAGTGAAAGCCACCGGGACACCCTCCTCTCCTACGAGCAGTACTTC. The V gene is TRBV25-1, the J gene TRBJ2-7; D possibly corresponds to TRBD1 (6 bases). Germline CDR1 MGHDK, CDR2 SYGVNS. Trimming shortened V by 2 bases and J by 0 bases, and 20 bases separated the two germline ends. The CDR3 sequence is 18 residues long.

This clone was recorded only once. The chain has TRBV6-1 and TRBJ2-3; 7 positions match TRBD1. CDR1 is MNHNS, CDR2 SASEGT, per germline. The ends lost 4 bases at V and 1 base at J; junction bases unmatched: 2. The CDR3 sequence is 14 residues long. CDR3 in DNA: TGTGCCAGCAGTGTAGGGACAGGCACAGATACGCAGTATTTT. Translation: CASSVGTGTDTQYF.

The chain carries TRBV2 and TRBJ2-5, with 9 bases matching TRBD2. J lost 5 bases, V lost 2 bases, and 9 bases had no gene match. The CDR3 extends over 16 amino acids. Germline values: CDR1 SNHLY, CDR2 FYNNEI. The DNA for the CDR3 is TGTGCCAGCAGTGAATGGGTAGCGGGAGAGGGGGAGACCCAGTACTTC. Amino acids: CASSEWVAGEGETQYF.

The V gene is TRBV9, the J gene TRBJ2-6, with TRBD1 matching over 8 bases. Germline V gene lookup returns CDR1 SGDLS and CDR2 YYNGEE. The CDR3 runs 17 residues. J gave up 4 bases and V 4 bases, and 10 bases lay outside the gene matches. The CDR3 DNA follows: TGTGCCAGCAGCTCCCGGACAGGGCAGGTCGGGGCCAACGTCCTGACTTTC. Translation gives CASSSRTGQVGANVLTF.

This clone showed up just once. The chain is built from TRBV6-4 and TRBJ2-1; 12 bases map to TRBD2. The V and J ends lost 6 bases and 4 bases, in that order; junction bases with no gene match: 7. The germline CDR1 and CDR2 sequences are MRHNA and SNTAGT. The CDR3 has 16 amino acids. The DNA of the CDR3 is TGTGCCAGCAGCACTCTAGCGGGGGGGCCATACAATGAGCAGTTCTTC. The encoded protein is CASSTLAGGPYNEQFF.

J is TRBJ2-1 and V is TRBV19; 11 bases map to TRBD2. The ends lost 6 bases at V and 7 bases at J; junction bases unmatched: 11. This CDR3 is built from 16 residues. The germline V gene has CDR1 LNHDA and CDR2 SQIVND (reference sequence). The CDR3 region has the DNA TGTGCCAGTAGCGAAATTACTAGCGGGAGCGGTAATGAGCAGTTCTTC. Protein sequence: CASSEITSGSGNEQFF.

The chain joins TRBV24-1 to TRBJ2-6; weak D call: TRBD1 (5 bases). This CDR3 spans 13 amino acids. With 9 bases removed from V and 4 bases from J, the gap between germline ends came to 9 bases. The germline gives CDR1 KGHDR, CDR2 SFDVKD. For the CDR3, the DNA is TGTGCCACCCAGGGATCCGGGGCCAACGTCCTGACTTTC. This translates into CATQGSGANVLTF.

This rearrangement joins TRBV6-4 to TRBJ1-2, with TRBD1 matching over 7 bases. The CDR3 is made up of 16 amino acids. The V and J ends lost 6 bases and 3 bases, in that order; junction bases with no gene match: 13. Germline CDR1 and CDR2: MRHNA and SNTAGT. CDR3 amino acids: CASSQTGSYRDYGYTF. The CDR3 DNA reads as TGTGCCAGCAGCCAGACAGGGAGCTATCGGGACTATGGCTACACCTTC.